The next 2 T cell receptor beta chains were all read from a single sample in a study of T cells in Graves' hyperthyroidism and ophthalmopathy. Researchers amplified the TCR beta CDR3 regions from RNA transcripts. TCR CDR3 underwent first-round RT-PCR with the HTBI primer set. MiXCR was run by TCRdb on the multiplex PCR reads, yielding one entry per CDR3 protein. The data contain under 350,000 distinct CDR3 sequences, over 15% of them seen just once; the ten biggest clones take up about 51%. The sample taken for sequencing was blood. These receptor sequences come from a woman aged 55-69 years with Graves' ophthalmopathy.

In this sample, this clonotype turned up a few times. J is TRBJ2-7 and V is TRBV18; 10 bases are a match to TRBD2. The CDR3 runs 15 residues. Germline CDR1 reads KGHSH; CDR2 reads LQKENI. The trim removed 3 bases at V and 1 base at J, leaving 3 bases unmatched. The CDR3 DNA reads TGTGCCAGCTCACCTCCTAGCGGGGGTTCCTACGAGCAGTACTTC. Protein product: CASSPPSGGSYEQYF.

This clonotype was seen ten or more times. The chain recombines TRBV7-9 with TRBJ2-2, with 11 nucleotides matching TRBD1. The CDR3 has 16 residues. V dropped 9 bases and J dropped 4; count of bases not matched to a gene: 10. The germline V gene has CDR1 SEHNR and CDR2 FQNEAQ (reference sequence). CDR3 sequence: CARGGQGARGTGELFF. The CDR3 DNA reads TGTGCCAGGGGTGGACAGGGGGCGCGAGGCACCGGGGAGCTGTTTTTT.